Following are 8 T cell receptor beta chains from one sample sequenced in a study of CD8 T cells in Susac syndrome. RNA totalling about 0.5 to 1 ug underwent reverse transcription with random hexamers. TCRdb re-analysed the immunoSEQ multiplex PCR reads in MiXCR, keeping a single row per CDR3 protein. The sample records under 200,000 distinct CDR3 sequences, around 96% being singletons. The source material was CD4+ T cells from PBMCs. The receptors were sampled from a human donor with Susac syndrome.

The CDR3 loop reads CASSPHFGNNEQFF. DNA of the CDR3: TGTGCCAGCAGCCCACACTTTGGTAACAATGAGCAGTTCTTC. The chain employs TRBV9 and TRBJ2-1, with D uncertain. The CDR3 extends over 14 amino acids. V lost 4 bases to trimming and J lost 5 bases, with 13 bases between them. Per germline, CDR1 SGDLS and CDR2 YYNGEE.

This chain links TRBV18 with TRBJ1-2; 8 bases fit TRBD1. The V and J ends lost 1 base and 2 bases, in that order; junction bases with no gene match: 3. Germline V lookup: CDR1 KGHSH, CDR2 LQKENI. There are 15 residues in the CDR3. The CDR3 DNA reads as TGTGCCAGCTCACCACGACAGGGGATCAACTATGGCTACACCTTC. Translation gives CASSPRQGINYGYTF.

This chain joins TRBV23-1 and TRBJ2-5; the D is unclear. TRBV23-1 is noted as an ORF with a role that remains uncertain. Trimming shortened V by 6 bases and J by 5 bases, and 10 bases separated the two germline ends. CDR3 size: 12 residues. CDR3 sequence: CASRPHIETQYF. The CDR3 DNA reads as TGCGCCAGCAGACCCCATATCGAGACCCAGTACTTC.

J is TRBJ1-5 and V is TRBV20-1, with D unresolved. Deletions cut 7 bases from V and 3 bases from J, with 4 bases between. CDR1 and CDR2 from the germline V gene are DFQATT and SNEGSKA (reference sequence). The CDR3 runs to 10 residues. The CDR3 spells CSVNNQPQHF. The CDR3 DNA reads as TGCAGTGTAAACAATCAGCCCCAGCATTTT.

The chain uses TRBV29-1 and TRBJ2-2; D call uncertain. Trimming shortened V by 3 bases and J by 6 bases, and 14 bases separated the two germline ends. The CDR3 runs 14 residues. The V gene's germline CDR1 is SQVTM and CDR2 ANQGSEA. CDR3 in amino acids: CSVDGWGSSGELFF. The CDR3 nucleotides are TGCAGCGTTGATGGTTGGGGAAGTTCCGGGGAGCTGTTTTTT.

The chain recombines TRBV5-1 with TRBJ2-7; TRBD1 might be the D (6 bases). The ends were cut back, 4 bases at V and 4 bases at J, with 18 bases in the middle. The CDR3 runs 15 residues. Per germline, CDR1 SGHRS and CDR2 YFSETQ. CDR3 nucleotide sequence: TGCGCCAGCAGCCCTGGGTTGACAGGCCAATACGAGCAGTACGTC. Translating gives CASSPGLTGQYEQYV.

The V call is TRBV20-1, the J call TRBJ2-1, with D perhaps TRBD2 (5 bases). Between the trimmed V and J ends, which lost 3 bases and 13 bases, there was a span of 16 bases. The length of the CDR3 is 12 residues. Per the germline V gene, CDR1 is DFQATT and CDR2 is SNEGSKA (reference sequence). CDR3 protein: CSARRAPSGQFF. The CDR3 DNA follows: TGCAGTGCTAGGAGGGCCCCAAGCGGACAGTTCTTC.

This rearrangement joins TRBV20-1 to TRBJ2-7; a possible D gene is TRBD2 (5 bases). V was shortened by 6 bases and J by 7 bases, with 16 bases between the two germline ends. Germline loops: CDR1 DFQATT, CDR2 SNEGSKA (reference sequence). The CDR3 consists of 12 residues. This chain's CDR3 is CSARVFLREQYF. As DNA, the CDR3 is TGCAGTGCGCGGGTTTTCCTGAGGGAGCAGTACTTC.